This T cell receptor (beta chain) was found in a study of OX40 agonist ivuxolimab in advanced cancers. Regarding the complete study: Ivuxolimab was an agonistic, fully human IgG2 monoclonal antibody directed against OX40 (CD134), a costimulatory receptor. The monotherapy dose-escalation portion (N ≈ 52 patients) of the phase I ivuxolimab trial is reported in the paper. The point of sequencing TCRbeta in the periphery was to test whether ivuxolimab changed TCR sequence diversity and drove clonal T-cell expansion. In the dose-escalation cohort, approximately 82% of patients were male, and the mean age was approximately 60 years, with a range of 23 to 79. Patients were allowed to have had prior anti-PD-1, anti-PD-L1 or anti-CTLA-4 therapy, and more than 30% of the dose-escalation patients had previously received checkpoint inhibitors. Partial responses were achieved by three dose-escalation patients, of whom one had hepatocellular carcinoma and two had cutaneous melanoma. Among the 50 to 55 dose-escalation patients, approximately 20 had hepatocellular carcinoma, around 15 melanoma, 9 renal cell carcinoma and 9 head and neck cancer. Intravenous ivuxolimab was administered to patients every 2 weeks at six dose levels: 0.01, 0.1, 0.3, 1.5, 3 and 10 mg/kg.

As concerns this clone: No cognate antigen has been identified for it. Base-call qualities are not available, and no considerably larger clone is one nucleotide away.

Genomic DNA was isolated from the sorted cells so that the TCRbeta CDR3 region could be sequenced. TCRbeta CDR3 regions were sequenced using the immunoSEQ Assay. This immuneACCESS table, as held by TCRdb, lists in-frame sequences with V and J called but not all clones. Of the missing ones, under half trace to an unresolved V gene in checked studies; the others have no known cause. This sample lists under 45,000 clones; less than 90% were detected once. The ten biggest clones cover less than 2% of the sample. Overall study outcomes, separate from this receptor: Low levels of normalized T-cell clonal expansion were also seen in some patients who did not respond. Which antigens the clonally expanded peripheral T cells were specific for was not determined. On average, CD8+ T cells showed more expanded clones than CD4+ T cells after ivuxolimab. In the 0.1-3.0 mg/kg groups, partial responders were among the patients with the lowest normalized peripheral clonal expansion, particularly in CD8+ T cells. At doses from 0.1 to 3.0 mg/kg, clonal expansion was seen in both CD4+ and CD8+ blood T cells between baseline and week 6.

Patients with a history of autoimmune disease or receiving systemic immunosuppression were excluded from the trial. Peripheral blood for TCR sequencing was collected from all dose cohorts at baseline, on cycle 4 day 1, and on cycle 7 day 1. The samples were taken from a phase I, first-in-human, multicenter, open-label dose-escalation trial of ivuxolimab. Adults with locally advanced or metastatic melanoma, renal cell carcinoma, hepatocellular carcinoma or head and neck squamous cell carcinoma were enrolled in the trial. Before TCR sequencing, CD4+ and CD8+ T cells were separately sorted from peripheral blood. The germline V and J ends show losses of 0 bases and 4 bases respectively, and no gene match explains 18 bases of the junction. CDR1 and CDR2 (SGHRS, YFSETQ) derive from the germline V gene. The CDR3 goes from the cysteine to the phenylalanine over 20 residues. The sequence is cut down to CDR3 DNA, 60 bases in frame from base 1.

The clonotype was recovered from an adult with an advanced solid tumor such as melanoma, head and neck, liver or kidney cancer. The receptor chain draws on TRBV5-1 and TRBJ1-2; TRBD1 agrees with 10 junctional bases. The sample consisted of CD4+ or CD8+ T cells sorted from blood, taken in a trial of the OX40 agonist ivuxolimab. For the CDR3, the sequence is CASSLEEARDRGILVYGYTF. The DNA sequence is TGCGCCAGCAGCTTGGAGGAGGCACGGGACAGGGGCATCCTAGTCTATGGCTACACCTTC.